This note documents a single T cell receptor beta chain sequence. The CDR3 is 16 residues long. The entry originates in a study of blood T cell repertoires in COVID-19. Overall study context: The samples span acute and convalescent COVID-19 from the United States, Italy and Spain. The cDNA or gDNA used as material had been derived from T cells, B-cell-depleted T cells, or PBMCs.

Patients in Seattle were enrolled during active infection, then followed longitudinally. Original processing notes: Estimation of nucleated cell counts was performed using reference gene primer amplification. The assay was immunoSEQ multiplex PCR, and TCRdb's table has in-frame clones only and misses some. The V and J calls and clone size come from that table; D and trimming were worked out from the DNA. The sample has around 210,000 clones; approximately 80% are singletons. This chain links TRBV7-5 with TRBJ2-1; whether TRBD2, the table's D call, matches the DNA was not checked. TRBV7-5 is noted as a pseudogene. This TCR was sampled from a woman of 80 years or more with COVID-19, enrolled during active disease. Sequencing input: peripheral blood. Here the CDR3 DNA reads TGTGTCAGAAGCTTAGGAACGGGACTCTATGACCATGAGCAGTTCTTC. As protein: CVRSLGTGLYDHEQFF.